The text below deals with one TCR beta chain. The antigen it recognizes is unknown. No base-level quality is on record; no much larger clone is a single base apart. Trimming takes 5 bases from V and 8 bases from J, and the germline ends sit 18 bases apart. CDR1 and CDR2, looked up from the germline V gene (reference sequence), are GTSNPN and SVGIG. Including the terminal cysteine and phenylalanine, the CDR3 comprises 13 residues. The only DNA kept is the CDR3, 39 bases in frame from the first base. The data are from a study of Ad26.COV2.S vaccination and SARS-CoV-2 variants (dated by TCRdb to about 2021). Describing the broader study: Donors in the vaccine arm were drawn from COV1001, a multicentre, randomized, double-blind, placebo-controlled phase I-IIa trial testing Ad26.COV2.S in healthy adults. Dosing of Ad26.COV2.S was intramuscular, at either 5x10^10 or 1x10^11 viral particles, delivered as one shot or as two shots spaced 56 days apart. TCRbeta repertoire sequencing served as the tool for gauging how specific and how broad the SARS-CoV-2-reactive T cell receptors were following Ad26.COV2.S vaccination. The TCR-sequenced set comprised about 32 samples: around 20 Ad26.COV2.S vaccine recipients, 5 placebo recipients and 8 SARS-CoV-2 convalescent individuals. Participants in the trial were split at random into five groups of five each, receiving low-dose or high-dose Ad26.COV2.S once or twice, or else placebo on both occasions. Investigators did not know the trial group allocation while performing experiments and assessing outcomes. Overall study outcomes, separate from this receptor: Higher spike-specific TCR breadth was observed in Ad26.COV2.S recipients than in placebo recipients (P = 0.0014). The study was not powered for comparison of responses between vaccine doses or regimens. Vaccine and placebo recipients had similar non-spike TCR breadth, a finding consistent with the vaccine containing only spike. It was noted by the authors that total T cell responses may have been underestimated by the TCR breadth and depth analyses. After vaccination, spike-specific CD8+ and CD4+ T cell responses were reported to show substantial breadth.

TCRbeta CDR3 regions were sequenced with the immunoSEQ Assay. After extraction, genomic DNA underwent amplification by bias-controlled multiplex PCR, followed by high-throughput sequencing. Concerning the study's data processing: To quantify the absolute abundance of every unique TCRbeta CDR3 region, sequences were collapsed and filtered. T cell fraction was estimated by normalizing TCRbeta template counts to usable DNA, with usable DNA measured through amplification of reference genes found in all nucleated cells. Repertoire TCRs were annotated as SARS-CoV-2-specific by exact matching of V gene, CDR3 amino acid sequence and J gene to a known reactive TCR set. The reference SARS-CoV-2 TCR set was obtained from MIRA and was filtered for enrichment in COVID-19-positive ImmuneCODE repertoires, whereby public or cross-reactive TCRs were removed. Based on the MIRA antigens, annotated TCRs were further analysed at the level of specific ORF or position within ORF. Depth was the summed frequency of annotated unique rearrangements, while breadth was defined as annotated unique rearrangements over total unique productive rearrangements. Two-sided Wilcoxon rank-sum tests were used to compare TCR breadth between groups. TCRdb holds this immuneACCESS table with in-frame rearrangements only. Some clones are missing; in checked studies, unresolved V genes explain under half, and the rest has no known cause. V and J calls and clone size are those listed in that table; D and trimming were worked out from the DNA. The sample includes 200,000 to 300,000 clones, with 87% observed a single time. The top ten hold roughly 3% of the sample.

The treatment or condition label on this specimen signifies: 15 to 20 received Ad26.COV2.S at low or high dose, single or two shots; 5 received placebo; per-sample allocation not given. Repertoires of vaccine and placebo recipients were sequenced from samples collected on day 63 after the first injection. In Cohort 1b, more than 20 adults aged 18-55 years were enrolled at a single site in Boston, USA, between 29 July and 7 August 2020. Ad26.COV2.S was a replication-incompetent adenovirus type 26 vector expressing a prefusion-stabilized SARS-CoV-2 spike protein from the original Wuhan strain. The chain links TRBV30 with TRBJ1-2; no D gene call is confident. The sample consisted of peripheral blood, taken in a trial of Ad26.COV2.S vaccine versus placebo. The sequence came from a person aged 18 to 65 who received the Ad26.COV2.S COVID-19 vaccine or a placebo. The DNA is TGTGCCTGGGAGGGCCCAAGGTTAAAGGGCTACACCTTC. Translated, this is CAWEGPRLKGYTF.